These 2 T cell receptor beta chains came from one sample sequenced in a study of beta chain features in type 1 diabetes. Investigators reverse transcribed all isolated RNA, so they sequenced expressed TCRB transcripts. Clones were read by immunoSEQ multiplex PCR, and TCRdb kept only the in-frame ones, dropping some. There are about 930,000 clones in the sample; around a sixth occur only once, and 0.023% lies in the top ten. The source material was naive CD4+ T cells from blood. The receptors were gathered from a young woman in good health.

The rearrangement uses TRBV28 and TRBJ1-1; 7 nucleotides line up with TRBD1. This CDR3 is built from 12 residues. V lost 6 bases, J lost 10 bases, and 8 bases stayed unmatched. Germline V gene sequence: CDR1 MDHEN, CDR2 SYDVKM. DNA of the CDR3: TGTGCCAGCAGATCTAGGGGGCAGGGAGCTTTCTTT. As protein: CASRSRGQGAFF.

The rearrangement uses TRBV7-2 and TRBJ2-1, with TRBD2 matching 7 bases. V shed 2 bases, J shed 8 bases, and the junction held 6 bases outside the gene matches. This CDR3 is built from 14 residues. Looked up from germline, CDR1 is SGHTA and CDR2 is FQGNSA. DNA of the CDR3: TGTGCCAGCAGCTTAAGGCGGGGGAGGGATGAGCAGTTCTTC. Amino acid sequence: CASSLRRGRDEQFF.